This entry features one TCR beta chain sequence. The record originates from a study of cytomegalovirus exposure and HLA in healthy donors. This CDR3 region has 16 residues. V shed 5 bases and J 2 bases; nucleotides not matched to a gene: 5. Germline V gene sequence: CDR1 SGHTA, CDR2 FQGNSA. Both 60 Vbeta primers and 13 Jbeta primers went into the PCR. Using immunoSEQ multiplex PCR, the repertoire was profiled, and TCRdb retains in-frame clones only, with some absent. The sample carries 130,000 or so clones, 60% to 85% recorded once. This receptor was identified in a middle-aged man in good health and CMV-seronegative. The chain employs TRBV7-2 and TRBJ2-2, with 10 bases that match TRBD2. The specimen was PBMCs. The CDR3 is CASSILAGDNTGELFF. Written as DNA, the CDR3 is TGTGCCAGCAGCATCCTAGCGGGGGACAACACCGGGGAGCTGTTTTTT.